The source of this T cell receptor (beta chain) is a study of vaccination and CD4 T cells after COVID-19. Concerning this clonotype: Its target is unknown.

Regarding treatment: approximately 11-day PBMC culture with coronavirus spike peptide pools or control peptides (ViraFEST assay). An unexposed donor provided the CD4+ T cells, which were collected before the COVID-19 pandemic (2011-2018). CD4+ T cells that had been cultured provided DNA sequenced with the Oncomine TCR Beta short-read assay. One entry per CDR3 protein, called by TCRdb with MiXCR from the PCR reads. There are about 6,500 distinct CDR3 sequences in the sample; roughly 48% occur only once, and roughly two fifths lies in the top ten. Germline-derived CDR1 and CDR2 are DFQATT and SNEGSKA (reference sequence). The CDR3 runs to 18 residues. Losses at the gene ends were 3 bases for V and 0 bases for J; bases not matched to a gene: 14.

The source of this sequence is a human donor in good health. V and J are TRBV20-1 and TRBJ2-3, with TRBD2 matching 8 bases. The sample was CD4+ T cells from blood, cultured in vitro. The CDR3 sequence: CSARPGSRAGVSTDTQYF. CDR3 nucleotide sequence: TGCAGTGCTAGGCCCGGCAGCAGAGCGGGAGTAAGCACAGATACGCAGTATTTT.